This TCR beta chain emerged from a study of CXCR3-negative and CXCR3-positive naive CD8 T cells. Naive CD8+ T lymphocytes were specified as CD45RO-CCR7+CD27+CD95-. Turning to this clonotype: As yet, its antigen is unknown.

There are 15 residues in the CDR3. Germline V gives CDR1 DFQATT, CDR2 SNEGSKA (reference sequence). UMI-tagged TRB cDNA libraries were built via 5' RACE. TCRdb re-called the 5' RACE reads and shows each CDR3 protein once, DNA omitted. In all, the sample yields 100,000 to 150,000 distinct CDR3 sequences. Study-level results: Relative to CXCR3-negative naive cells, CXCR3-positive naive cells had more hydrophobic TRB CDR3s. Relative to memory CD8+ cells, whose diversity was much lower, both naive subsets had comparably high diversity. Upon cryopreservation, CXCR3 expression partially decreased, and most assays used fresh PBMCs.

Sequencing was performed on naive CXCR3- CD8+ T cells from blood. Documented subset: CD45RO-CCR7+CD27+CD95- naive CD8+ T cells lacking CXCR3 (TNR3-). This sequence originates from a human donor in good health. Some clones in this sample may be carry-over from other donors' samples. This rearrangement joins TRBV20-1 to TRBJ1-5; TCRdb lists TRBD1, though no DNA is available to test this call. The CDR3 loop is CSAREGTVQNQPQHF.